This T cell receptor (beta chain) was sequenced in a study of shared clonotypes between healthy human individuals. Some clones are missing from TCRdb's copy, which holds only in-frame ones; the method was immunoSEQ multiplex PCR. The sample lists 1.4 million to 1.5 million clones; around 97% were seen once. Overall study results and limits: Sequencing of the sorted subsets was shown by rarefaction to be incomplete despite large depth.

In regard to this clone: Its antigen is still unknown.

Germline assignment: CDR1 SGHRS and CDR2 YFSETQ. The V and J ends lost 3 bases and 7 bases respectively, with 16 bases between them. This CDR3 spans 15 amino acids. The receptor was derived from a man aged 25-40 years in good health. The sequenced material came from naive CD4+ T cells sorted from blood. Subset given: CD45RA+ positively selected. This rearrangement joins TRBV5-1 to TRBJ1-4, with D perhaps matching TRBD1 (5 bases). The CDR3 reads CASSSRVRAGEKLFF. CDR3 coding DNA: TGCGCCAGCAGCTCCCGGGTCAGGGCCGGTGAAAAACTGTTTTTT.